This T cell receptor beta chain was identified in a study of blood T cell repertoires in COVID-19. Study details: Samples of COVID-19 (acute and convalescent) were obtained from the United States, Italy and Spain. Nucleic acid was either cDNA or gDNA, and it came from T cells, B-cell-depleted T cells, or PBMCs.

Under the authors' procedure: Estimates of nucleated cell counts were drawn from the amplification of reference gene primers. Here immunoSEQ multiplex PCR was the method, and the copy in TCRdb shows in-frame clones only, minus some. Clone size and V and J calls were adopted from that table, with D and trimming inferred from the DNA. The table has roughly 100,000 clones, approximately 86% seen once. Seattle-derived patients entered the study during active infection and were followed longitudinally. Per germline, CDR1 SGHDT and CDR2 YYEEEE. The germline V and J ends were trimmed by 2 bases and 2 bases, with 8 bases remaining between them. The CDR3 spans 14 residues. This clone was counted only a few times.

The sequence derives from a woman aged 50 to 65 with COVID-19, enrolled during active disease. The source material was peripheral blood. The chain is built from TRBV5-6 and TRBJ1-3; D unclear. The CDR3 DNA reads as TGTGCCAGCAGCTTTTACAGAGCTGGAAACACCATATATTTT. Protein: CASSFYRAGNTIYF. Variable domain in full (rest from reference TRBV5-6 and TRBJ1-3): DAGVTQSPTHLIKTRGQQVTLRCSPKSGHDTVSWYQQALGQGPQFIFQYYEEEERQRGNFPDRFSGHQFPNYSSELNVNALLLGDSALYLCASSFYRAGNTIYFGEGSWLTVV.